The 23 T cell receptor beta chains presented below share a single source sample, sequenced in a study of T-cell memory formation after mild COVID-19. TCRdb re-analysed the 5' RACE reads in MiXCR, keeping a single row per CDR3 protein. The table includes around 200,000 distinct CDR3 sequences, over 20% detected once. The sequenced sample consisted of PBMCs or a T cell subset sorted from them (not recorded which). Receptor source: an adult woman who had mild COVID-19 (a few samples of this study predate the infection). Cell type and time point are not known.

The chain is built from TRBV2 and TRBJ1-1; D is unresolved. Germline CDR1 and CDR2: SNHLY and FYNNEI. CDR3 length: 14 residues. Trimming shortened V by 3 bases and J by 3 bases, and 11 bases separated the two germline ends. The CDR3 coding sequence is TGTGCCAGCAGTGATCAGGCGGGAGACACTGAAGCTTTCTTT. Its protein is CASSDQAGDTEAFF.

The chain employs TRBV5-4 and TRBJ1-6; D is unclear. The CDR3 totals 12 residues. The germline V gene encodes CDR1 SGHNT and CDR2 YYREEE (reference sequence). Trimming removed 4 bases from V and 8 bases from J, with 7 bases in between. In DNA, the CDR3 is TGTGCCAGCAGCGAGGTCGATTCACCCCTCCACTTT. Protein: CASSEVDSPLHF.

This clonotype was picked up a small number of times. V usage is TRBV29-1 and J usage is TRBJ2-1; D is unresolved. The length of the CDR3 is 14 residues. Germline V gene data show CDR1 as SQVTM and CDR2 as ANQGSEA. Trimming removed 0 bases from V and 4 bases from J, with 10 bases in between. The CDR3 DNA follows: TGCAGCGTTGAAGAGGGAAAGGGATACAATGAGCAGTTCTTC. This codes for CSVEEGKGYNEQFF.

The V call is TRBV5-1, the J call TRBJ2-5, with 16 bases matching TRBD2. V gave up 3 bases and J gave up 1 base; unmatched junction bases: 6. Germline V gene sequence: CDR1 SGHRS, CDR2 YFSETQ. The CDR3 totals 18 residues. The CDR3 DNA is TGCGCCAGCAGCTGGGGACTAGCGGGGGGGCCGGGCCAAGAGACCCAGTACTTC. This translates into CASSWGLAGGPGQETQYF.

The J gene is TRBJ1-2, the V gene TRBV15; 9 bases are shared with TRBD1. The germline V gene has CDR1 LNHNV and CDR2 YYDKDF (reference sequence). V lost 0 bases to trimming and J lost 5 bases; unmatched junction nucleotides: 7. The CDR3 has 16 amino acids. CDR3 nucleotides: TGTGCCACCAGCAGAGATAGACAGGGGGGTCGATATGGCTACACCTTC. Protein: CATSRDRQGGRYGYTF.

The V gene is TRBV5-1, the J gene TRBJ1-4, with 10 bases that match TRBD1. Per the germline V gene, CDR1 is SGHRS and CDR2 is YFSETQ. The V gene end was trimmed by 0 bases and the J gene end by 7 bases; junction bases not matched to a gene: 3. This CDR3 has 15 residues. The CDR3 DNA follows: TGCGCCAGCAGCTTGGGACAGGGGGCGCCTGAAAAACTGTTTTTT. It is translated as CASSLGQGAPEKLFF.

The chain combines TRBV5-5 with TRBJ2-7; D is possibly TRBD1 or TRBD2 (5 bases each). Germline CDR1 is SGHKS and CDR2 is YYEKEE (reference sequence). Trimming stripped 0 bases from V and 2 bases from J, with 9 bases between. The CDR3 runs 14 residues. In DNA form, the CDR3 reads TGTGCCAGCAGCTTGGGTTGGGGACCCTACGAGCAGTACTTC. Translation gives CASSLGWGPYEQYF.

The chain has TRBV12-3 or TRBV12-4 and TRBJ1-1; D call uncertain. Deletions cut 5 bases from V and 1 base from J, with 5 bases between. This CDR3 has 12 amino acids. CDR3 sequence: CASSPTNTEAFF. CDR3 DNA sequence: TGTGCCAGCAGTCCTACGAACACTGAAGCTTTCTTT.

This clonotype was seen a handful of times. One end of the junction fails to match germline, which may point to a read error. The chain carries TRBV11-2 and TRBJ1-1, with 7 bases that match TRBD1. This CDR3 contains 12 residues. CDR1 and CDR2 from the germline V gene are SGHAT and FQNNGV. The CDR3 loop reads CASCQTGIEAFF. DNA of the CDR3: TGTGCCAGCTGCCAGACAGGGATTGAAGCCTTCTTT.

This clonotype has more than one count but fewer than ten. The V gene is TRBV5-5, the J gene TRBJ1-2, with no clear D. Germline V CDR1 and CDR2: SGHKS, YYEKEE (reference sequence). V was cut by 2 bases and J by 0 bases, with 8 bases left in between. There are 14 residues in the CDR3. The CDR3 DNA reads TGTGCCAGCAGCTTCGATGGGTCTAACTATGGCTACACCTTC. Its translation: CASSFDGSNYGYTF.

This clonotype has a handful of counts. The genes are TRBV13 and TRBJ1-3; tentative D call: TRBD1 (5 bases). Germline V CDR1 and CDR2: PRHDT, FYEKMQ (reference sequence). Between the trimmed V and J ends, which lost 4 bases and 0 bases, there was a span of 16 bases. This CDR3 spans 17 amino acids. The DNA of the CDR3 is TGTGCCAGCAGCTCCACCGTCGGGGCCGGCTCTGGAAACACCATATATTTT. Translating it yields CASSSTVGAGSGNTIYF.

The chain combines TRBV5-1 with TRBJ1-2, with TRBD1 matching 10 bases. V dropped 2 bases and J dropped 4; count of bases not matched to a gene: 5. Germline loops: CDR1 SGHRS, CDR2 YFSETQ. The CDR3 has 15 amino acids. The CDR3 protein is CASSLGTGDVYGYTF. The CDR3 bases are TGCGCCAGCAGCTTAGGGACAGGGGATGTCTATGGCTACACCTTC.

There are a few counts of this clonotype. The CDR3 DNA is TGCAGTGCTAGACAAGGGGTTAGAGCCTACAATGAGCAGTTCTTC. It encodes CSARQGVRAYNEQFF. The chain joins TRBV20-1 to TRBJ2-1, with D possibly TRBD1 on 5 matching bases. CDR1 and CDR2 (germline): DFQATT, SNEGSKA (reference sequence). V was pared by 2 bases and J by 2 bases, with 13 bases between. The CDR3 sequence is 15 residues long.

In this sample, this clonotype turned up a few times. The CDR3 loop is CASGPPTVQETQYF. For the CDR3, the DNA is TGTGCCAGCGGGCCCCCGACGGTTCAAGAGACCCAGTACTTC. This chain links TRBV6-5 with TRBJ2-5; D gene uncertain. Per the germline V gene, CDR1 is MNHEY and CDR2 is SVGAGI. The germline V and J ends were trimmed by 8 bases and 2 bases, with 15 bases remaining between them. The CDR3 extends over 14 amino acids.

This clonotype occurred a few times. V is TRBV9 and J is TRBJ2-1, with D possibly being TRBD1 (6 bases). The CDR3 consists of 15 residues. With 2 bases removed from V and 8 bases from J, the gap between germline ends came to 17 bases. Germline V gene data show CDR1 as SGDLS and CDR2 as YYNGEE. The CDR3 region has the DNA TGTGCCAGCAGCGTTCAGGGGAAGGGCAGCGATGAGCAGTTCTTC. Translation: CASSVQGKGSDEQFF.

This chain connects TRBV24-1 to TRBJ2-7; 8 bases align to TRBD1. The germline V gene encodes CDR1 KGHDR and CDR2 SFDVKD. Unmatched junction bases numbered 6, after V lost 7 bases and J lost 5 bases. The CDR3 spans 13 residues. Here the CDR3 reads CATSGQGNHEQYF. CDR3 nucleotides: TGTGCCACCAGCGGACAGGGCAACCACGAGCAGTACTTC.

This clonotype was picked up a small number of times. For the CDR3, the DNA is TGTGCCAGCAGCAGCCATAGTGGCTACACCTTC. Protein sequence: CASSSHSGYTF. This sequence joins TRBV11-2 and TRBJ1-2; D unresolved. Trimming removed 5 bases from V and 7 bases from J, with 8 bases in between. Germline values: CDR1 SGHAT, CDR2 FQNNGV. This CDR3 is 11 amino acids long.

This chain uses TRBV24-1 with TRBJ2-1; D is unresolved. Germline CDR1 and CDR2: KGHDR and SFDVKD. CDR3 length: 11 amino acids. The ends were cut back, 3 bases at V and 8 bases at J, with 4 bases in the middle. The CDR3 sequence is CATSDVDEQFF. DNA of the CDR3: TGTGCCACCAGTGATGTGGATGAGCAGTTCTTC.

This clonotype came up a few times. The chain carries TRBV5-6 and TRBJ2-7; D is unresolved. The CDR3 is made up of 13 amino acids. Germline loops: CDR1 SGHDT, CDR2 YYEEEE. The germline V and J ends were trimmed by 2 bases and 6 bases, with 12 bases remaining between them. The CDR3 region has the DNA TGTGCCAGCAGCTTCCGGACGGCGGCCGAGCAGTACTTC. As protein: CASSFRTAAEQYF.

The chain is built from TRBV7-9 and TRBJ1-6, with D possibly being TRBD1 (6 bases). V was shortened by 5 bases and J by 4 bases, with 12 bases between the two germline ends. Germline V gives CDR1 SEHNR, CDR2 FQNEAQ (reference sequence). The CDR3 has 15 amino acids. The DNA for the CDR3 is TGTGCCAGCAGCCTTTCTCAGGGGTATAATTCACCCCTCCACTTT. Its translation: CASSLSQGYNSPLHF.

This clonotype showed up just a few times. The chain employs TRBV20-1 and TRBJ2-3; 12 positions agree with TRBD2. The V segment lost 5 bases and the J segment 6 bases; nucleotides outside the gene matches: 9. Germline CDR1 and CDR2: DFQATT and SNEGSKA (reference sequence). The CDR3 consists of 15 residues. CDR3 residues: CSADGLAGMGDTQYF. Written as DNA, the CDR3 is TGCAGTGCTGACGGACTAGCGGGAATGGGGGATACGCAGTATTTT.

Only a few counts were recorded for this clonotype. The chain recombines TRBV5-1 with TRBJ2-1, with D possibly called TRBD1 or TRBD2 (5 bases each). The CDR3 totals 17 residues. The V gene's germline CDR1 is SGHRS and CDR2 YFSETQ. The V end lost 4 bases, the J end lost 6 bases, and 23 bases lay between the germline ends. The CDR3 here is CASSPDYPGTPSNEQFF. Written as DNA, the CDR3 is TGCGCCAGCAGCCCAGATTACCCCGGGACGCCCTCCAATGAGCAGTTCTTC.

The chain has TRBV20-1 and TRBJ2-2; D is possibly TRBD2 (6 bases). Trimming took 3 bases from V and 4 from J, leaving 9 bases between them. The CDR3 loop spans 13 amino acids. Germline lookup yields CDR1 DFQATT and CDR2 SNEGSKA (reference sequence). The CDR3 DNA sequence: TGCAGTGCTAGTTCCGGGGGCACCGGGGAGCTGTTTTTT. Translating it yields CSASSGGTGELFF.